This TCR beta chain was recorded in a study of blood T cell repertoires in COVID-19 (TCRdb year 2020). For the wider study: Samples covering the acute and convalescent phases of COVID-19 were provided by collaborators in the United States, Italy and Spain. The samples were drawn from the first 160 participants of the ongoing ImmuneRACE study and from 950 to 1,500 subjects provided by 6 global collaborators. The material from the prospective study consisted of cDNA or gDNA derived from T cells, B-cell-depleted T cells, or PBMCs. The sample metadata nearly always contained a de-identified subject ID, COVID-19 status, age in years and sex. The repertoires were released in a freely available public database intended as a resource for research on the immune response to SARS-CoV-2. HLA class I and class II types, where available, came from metadata supplied by the sample provider rather than from assay-based typing. Deeply sampled blood TCRbeta repertoires from subjects exposed to, actively infected with, or recovered from COVID-19 were included in the dataset.

Broader findings and caveats from the paper: The amount of clinical and demographic metadata varied by source and participant and was provided uncurated.

Each collaborating institution followed its own protocols to collect whole blood in K2EDTA tubes. For TCRbeta analysis, collaborators shipped samples as frozen whole blood, isolated PBMCs, or DNA extracted from either of those sample types. TCRbeta CDR3 regions were amplified from genomic DNA by means of the immunoSEQ Assay, a bias-controlled multiplex PCR. From the authors' description of their analysis: Nucleated cell counts per sample were estimated from amplification of reference gene primers within the assay. To quantify the absolute abundance of each unique TCRbeta CDR3 rearrangement, sequence reads were collapsed and filtered. Productive Simpson clonality was computed per sample as the square root of Simpson's diversity index over productive rearrangements. In TCRdb, the immuneACCESS table is reduced to in-frame sequences with V and J assigned. These tables do not hold every clone; where another copy was compared, an unresolved V gene accounts for under half, and the others remain unexplained. D and trimming come from the DNA, and the V and J calls and clone size come from that table. The sample contains about 270,000 clones, around 83% of them found a single time. The ten largest clonotypes hold roughly 5% of the sample.

The germline V gene yields MNHNS for CDR1 and SASEGT for CDR2. Measured from the cysteine to the phenylalanine, the CDR3 is 17 residues long. This entry keeps only the CDR3 DNA: 51 bases, framed from base 1. V is pared back by 1 base and J by 3 bases, with 18 bases lying between the germline termini. Of note for this clone: Its binding antigen is unknown. Nothing much larger sits one base from this clone, and base qualities are not available.

The source of this sequence is a man at least 80 years old with acute or convalescent COVID-19. Sequenced: peripheral blood. The sequence joins TRBV6-1 to TRBJ1-2; a tentative D match to TRBD1 spans 5 bases. For the CDR3, the sequence is CASSEVFRAAGYYGYTF. The DNA sequence follows: TGTGCCAGCAGTGAAGTGTTCAGGGCGGCAGGGTACTATGGCTACACCTTC.